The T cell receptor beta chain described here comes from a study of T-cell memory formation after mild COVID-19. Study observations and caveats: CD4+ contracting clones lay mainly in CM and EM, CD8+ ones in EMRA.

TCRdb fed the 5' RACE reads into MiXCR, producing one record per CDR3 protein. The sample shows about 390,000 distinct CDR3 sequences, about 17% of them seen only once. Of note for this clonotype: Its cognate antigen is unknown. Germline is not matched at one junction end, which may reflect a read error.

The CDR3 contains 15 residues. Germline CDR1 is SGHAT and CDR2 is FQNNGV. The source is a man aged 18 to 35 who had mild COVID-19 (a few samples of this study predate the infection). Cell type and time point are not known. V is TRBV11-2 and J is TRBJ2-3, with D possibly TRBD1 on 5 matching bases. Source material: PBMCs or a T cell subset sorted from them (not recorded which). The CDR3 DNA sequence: TGTGCCAGCAGCTTAGTTGGAAGACTGACAGATACGCAGTGTTTT. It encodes CASSLVGRLTDTQCF.